Listed here are 27 T cell receptor beta chains from one sample, sequenced in a study of cytomegalovirus exposure and HLA in healthy donors. Only in-frame clones appear in the TCRdb table, and some are missing; sequencing was by immunoSEQ multiplex PCR. This table has 180,000 or so clones, roughly 86% appearing once. Sequencing was performed on PBMCs. The receptors stem from a man aged 30 to 39 in good health and CMV-seropositive.

This clone occurred once. CDR3: CAISDPHPSGSRNEQFF. The DNA of the CDR3 is TGTGCCATCAGTGACCCCCATCCTAGCGGGAGCAGGAATGAGCAGTTCTTC. The rearrangement joins TRBV10-3 to TRBJ2-1; 10 nucleotides agree with TRBD2. CDR1 is ENHRY and CDR2 is SYGVKD in the germline V gene. The CDR3 totals 17 residues. V shed 3 bases, J shed 7 bases, and the junction held 12 bases outside the gene matches.

This clone was seen more than once but under ten times. This chain links TRBV9 with TRBJ1-1, with unresolved D. CDR3 length equals 14 residues. Germline V CDR1 and CDR2: SGDLS, YYNGEE. V lost 4 bases, J lost 6 bases, and 16 bases lay in between. CDR3 sequence reads: CASSPGDWSAEAFF. CDR3 nucleotides: TGTGCCAGCAGCCCCGGAGACTGGAGCGCTGAAGCTTTCTTT.

This sequence joins TRBV7-2 and TRBJ1-4, with a tentative D call TRBD1 (5 bases). V lost 5 bases and J 3 bases, leaving 13 bases between the germline ends. The germline V gene has CDR1 SGHTA and CDR2 FQGNSA. CDR3 size: 15 residues. DNA for the CDR3: TGTGCCAGCAGCCTTCAGGGAGACGCTAATGAAAAACTGTTTTTT. Protein sequence: CASSLQGDANEKLFF.

The chain is built from TRBV2 and TRBJ2-3, with 12 bases that match TRBD2. The trim removed 9 bases at V and 6 bases at J, leaving 28 bases unmatched. From germline, CDR1 is SNHLY and CDR2 FYNNEI. CDR3 size: 21 residues. CDR3 coding DNA: TGTGCCAGGACGTTAGAAAGGGAGCTAGCGGGAGGGCCTAATTTTTTCGATACGCAGTATTTT. Translation gives CARTLERELAGGPNFFDTQYF.

The gene calls are TRBV9 and TRBJ2-5; D is possibly TRBD1 or TRBD2 (5 bases each). The CDR3 runs to 15 residues. Germline CDR1 and CDR2: SGDLS and YYNGEE. The V end lost 0 bases, the J end lost 4 bases, and 13 bases lay between the germline ends. The CDR3 DNA is TGTGCCAGCAGCGTAGGAGGGGCCCAGCGAGAGACCCAGTACTTC. This gives the protein CASSVGGAQRETQYF. Full variable domain (outside the CDR3, taken from reference TRBV9 and TRBJ2-5): DSGVTQTPKHLITATGQRVTLRCSPRSGDLSVYWYQQSLDQGLQFLIQYYNGEERAKGNILERFSAQQFPDLHSELNLSSLELGDSALYFCASSVGGAQRETQYFGPGTRLLVL.

This clone was seen just once. The chain carries TRBV2 and TRBJ2-1, with 7 bases identical to TRBD2. This CDR3 has 14 residues. CDR1 is SNHLY, CDR2 FYNNEI, per germline. Unmatched junction bases numbered 2, after V lost 3 bases and J lost 3 bases. Written as DNA, the CDR3 is TGTGCCAGCAGTGAGCGGGAGAGCTACAATGAGCAGTTCTTC. It translates to CASSERESYNEQFF.

The chain is built from TRBV20-1 and TRBJ2-1; no reliable D call. V shed 5 bases and J shed 15 bases, with 14 bases lying between them. Germline loops: CDR1 DFQATT, CDR2 SNEGSKA (reference sequence). This CDR3 comprises 10 residues. CDR3 sequence reads: CSAVGPTRFF. CDR3 in DNA: TGCAGTGCTGTGGGCCCGACCCGGTTCTTC.

The CDR3: CASSPIQGRIEKLFF. The DNA of the CDR3 is TGTGCCAGCTCACCGATACAGGGTAGAATTGAAAAACTGTTTTTT. The gene calls are TRBV18 and TRBJ1-4, with a tentative D call TRBD1 (6 bases). V gave up 3 bases and J gave up 7 bases, with 15 bases separating them. This CDR3 region has 15 residues. Germline CDR1 is KGHSH and CDR2 is LQKENI.

This chain connects TRBV19 to TRBJ2-5, with D possibly matching TRBD2 (5 bases). The CDR3 consists of 15 residues. The germline CDR1 and CDR2 sequences are LNHDA and SQIVND (reference sequence). The V and J ends lost 2 bases and 5 bases respectively, with 15 bases between them. CDR3 in DNA: TGTGCCAGTAGTATATCCGTCGGCGGGCAGGAGACCCAGTACTTC. This sequence encodes CASSISVGGQETQYF.

V usage is TRBV28 and J usage is TRBJ1-1; perhaps TRBD1 as D (6 bases). This CDR3 is built from 13 residues. V was trimmed by 6 bases and J by 7 bases, leaving 15 bases between them. CDR1 is MDHEN, CDR2 SYDVKM, per germline. The CDR3 region has the DNA TGTGCCAGCAGCCGTGGGGGGGCCCGTGAAGCTTTCTTT. Protein: CASSRGGAREAFF.

The chain recombines TRBV4-3 with TRBJ1-5; D remains unclear. The germline V gene encodes CDR1 LGHNA and CDR2 YSLEER. Trimming pared 0 bases from V and 5 bases from J, leaving 5 bases between. This CDR3 spans 13 amino acids. The CDR3 DNA is TGCGCCAGCAGCCAAGAAAGATATCAGCCCCAGCATTTT. It translates to CASSQERYQPQHF.

The V and J genes are TRBV6-1 and TRBJ2-5; no clear D gene. Trimming removed 6 bases from V and 4 bases from J, with 12 bases in between. The CDR3 extends over 13 amino acids. Per germline, CDR1 MNHNS and CDR2 SASEGT. CDR3 coding DNA: TGTGCCAGCAGGCCGTGGGGTACAGAGACCCAGTACTTC. Its protein product is CASRPWGTETQYF.

This clone was counted a single time. This chain joins TRBV27 and TRBJ1-5; 9 positions match TRBD1. The CDR3 has 16 residues. The germline CDR1 and CDR2 sequences are MNHEY and SMNVEV (reference sequence). V trimming: 5 bases; J trimming: 2 bases; junction bases outside the gene matches: 7. The CDR3 reads CASSKRGQGGNQPQHF. CDR3 sequence (DNA): TGTGCCAGCAGTAAAAGGGGACAGGGCGGCAATCAGCCCCAGCATTTT.

The chain employs TRBV5-6 and TRBJ2-1; D may be TRBD2 (6 bases). The germline V gene has CDR1 SGHDT and CDR2 YYEEEE. Trimming removed 6 bases from V and 7 bases from J, with 17 bases in between. The CDR3 covers 14 residues. DNA of the CDR3: TGTGCCAGCATTAGGAGGGAGCGAGGGAATGAGCAGTTCTTC. Translated: CASIRRERGNEQFF.

The J gene is TRBJ1-5, the V gene TRBV18, with a weak D call TRBD1 (5 bases). Trimming cost V 1 base and J 7 bases, with 17 bases left between them. Germline assignment: CDR1 KGHSH and CDR2 LQKENI. This CDR3 has 16 amino acids. CDR3 sequence (DNA): TGTGCCAGCTCACCACAGGCGCTTGAGCGGGGGCAGCCCCAGCATTTT. Translated, it gives CASSPQALERGQPQHF.

J is TRBJ2-5 and V is TRBV9, with D unresolved. The CDR3 runs 14 residues. V was trimmed by 3 bases and J by 7 bases, leaving 16 bases between them. Germline V gene data show CDR1 as SGDLS and CDR2 as YYNGEE. In DNA, the CDR3 is TGTGCCAGCAGCGACACGAAGACCCTGGGGACCCAGTACTTC. Translation gives CASSDTKTLGTQYF.

This rearrangement joins TRBV7-8 to TRBJ1-2; D gene unclear. The CDR3 contains 14 residues. V was cut by 4 bases and J by 4 bases, with 13 bases left in between. CDR1 SGHVS and CDR2 FQNEAQ come from the germline V gene. In DNA form, the CDR3 reads TGTGCCAGCAGCTCTCCCGACGGATTCTATGGCTACACCTTC. It encodes CASSSPDGFYGYTF.

In this sample, this clone turned up a few times. V usage is TRBV6-1 and J usage is TRBJ1-2, with 7 bases lining up with TRBD1. Germline-derived CDR1 and CDR2 are MNHNS and SASEGT. This CDR3 is 14 amino acids long. The V segment lost 6 bases and the J segment 5 bases; nucleotides outside the gene matches: 9. Here the CDR3 DNA reads TGTGCCAGCAGAGCATCCGGGACAGAGTATGGCTACACCTTC. It specifies CASRASGTEYGYTF.

The chain has TRBV2 and TRBJ2-2; no clear D. The CDR3 runs to 12 residues. Germline values: CDR1 SNHLY, CDR2 FYNNEI. The V end lost 5 bases, the J end lost 6 bases, and 7 bases lay between the germline ends. CDR3 amino acids: CASSKKSGELFF. DNA for the CDR3: TGTGCCAGCAGTAAGAAATCCGGGGAGCTGTTTTTT.

In its sample, this clone was seen once. V gene TRBV4-3 combines with J gene TRBJ2-6; D gene unclear. This CDR3 has 17 amino acids. The V end lost 0 bases, the J end lost 0 bases, and 9 bases lay between the germline ends. CDR1 and CDR2 from the germline V gene are LGHNA and YSLEER. CDR3 bases: TGCGCCAGCAGCCAAGACAGGATAAGCTCTGGGGCCAACGTCCTGACTTTC. Protein product: CASSQDRISSGANVLTF.

The V and J genes are TRBV7-3 and TRBJ2-7, with TRBD1 identical over 8 bases. In germline, CDR1 is SGHTA, CDR2 FQGTGA. V shed 4 bases, J shed 4 bases, and the junction held 3 bases outside the gene matches. CDR3 size: 13 residues. The CDR3: CASSSDRGYEQYF. CDR3 bases: TGTGCCAGCAGCTCCGACAGGGGATACGAGCAGTACTTC.

The J gene is TRBJ2-2, the V gene TRBV5-1; 8 bases match TRBD1. The germline V gene has CDR1 SGHRS and CDR2 YFSETQ. The CDR3 has 14 amino acids. Unmatched junction bases numbered 1, after V lost 1 base and J lost 5 bases. The CDR3 loop is CASSLTGGTGELFF. In DNA, the CDR3 is TGCGCCAGCAGCTTGACAGGGGGGACCGGGGAGCTGTTTTTT. The full variable domain, with the rest looked up from reference TRBV5-1 and TRBJ2-2, is KAGVTQTPRYLIKTRGQQVTLSCSPISGHRSVSWYQQTPGQGLQFLFEYFSETQRNKGNFPGRFSGRQFSNSRSEMNVSTLELGDSALYLCASSLTGGTGELFFGEGSRLTVL.

The chain couples TRBV9 to TRBJ2-2; possible D gene TRBD1, 5 bases. The CDR3 has 13 residues. CDR1 and CDR2 (germline): SGDLS, YYNGEE. Trimming left V 4 bases short and J 6 bases short, with 10 bases between. The DNA for the CDR3 is TGTGCCAGCAGCCCCCTAGGGGCCGGGGAGCTGTTTTTT. It encodes CASSPLGAGELFF.

J is TRBJ1-1 and V is TRBV18, with D possibly TRBD1 on 6 matching bases. With 1 base removed from V and 2 bases from J, the gap between germline ends came to 11 bases. The CDR3 length is 15 residues. Germline CDR1 reads KGHSH; CDR2 reads LQKENI. CDR3 residues: CASSPREGGNTEAFF. CDR3 bases: TGTGCCAGCTCACCACGTGAGGGGGGAAACACTGAAGCTTTCTTT.

The rearrangement uses TRBV5-1 and TRBJ1-5, with D possibly matching TRBD1 (6 bases). Germline-derived CDR1 and CDR2 are SGHRS and YFSETQ. V was pared by 1 base and J by 9 bases, with 14 bases between. This CDR3 has 14 residues. The CDR3 nucleotides are TGCGCCAGCAGCTTGCAAGGGGGACATGGGCCCCAGCATTTT. Translation: CASSLQGGHGPQHF.

There are many counts of this clone. The chain links TRBV30 to TRBJ1-3; D is possibly TRBD1 (6 bases). V lost 3 bases, J lost 1 base, and 13 bases lay in between. The CDR3 totals 15 residues. Germline CDR1 reads GTSNPN; CDR2 reads SVGIG (reference sequence). CDR3 protein: CAWSPDSFSGNTIYF. CDR3 DNA sequence: TGTGCCTGGAGCCCGGACAGTTTTTCTGGAAACACCATATATTTT.

This clone came up once. The gene calls are TRBV9 and TRBJ2-2; either TRBD1 or TRBD2 may supply D (5 bases each). The V end lost 2 bases, the J end lost 6 bases, and 23 bases lay between the germline ends. The CDR3 has 18 residues. The germline V gene has CDR1 SGDLS and CDR2 YYNGEE. In DNA, the CDR3 is TGTGCCAGCAGCGTCCCGTCCGGGGCCTCGCCCAAACCCGGGGAGCTGTTTTTT. Encoded protein: CASSVPSGASPKPGELFF.